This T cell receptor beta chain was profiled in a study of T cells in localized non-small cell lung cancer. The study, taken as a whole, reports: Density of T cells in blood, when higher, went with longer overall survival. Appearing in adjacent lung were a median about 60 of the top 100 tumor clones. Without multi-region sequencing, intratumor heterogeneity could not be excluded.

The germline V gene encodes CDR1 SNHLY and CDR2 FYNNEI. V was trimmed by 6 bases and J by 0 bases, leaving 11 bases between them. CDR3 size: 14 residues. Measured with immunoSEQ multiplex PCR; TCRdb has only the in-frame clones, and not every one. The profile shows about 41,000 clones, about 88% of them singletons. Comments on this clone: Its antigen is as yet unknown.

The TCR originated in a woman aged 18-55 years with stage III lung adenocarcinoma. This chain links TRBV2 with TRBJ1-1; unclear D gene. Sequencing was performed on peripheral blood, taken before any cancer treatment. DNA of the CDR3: TGTGCCAGCAGCCCCGGACGGCTGAACACTGAAGCTTTCTTT. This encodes CASSPGRLNTEAFF.